These 10 T cell receptor beta chains were sequenced from one sample in a study of T cell responses to AZD1222 COVID-19 vaccine. This table comes from immunoSEQ multiplex PCR, and its TCRdb copy is limited to in-frame clones, with some not included. The repertoire consists of 70,000 to 90,000 clones, with around 86% occurring once and the leading ten covering 8.7%. The starting material was peripheral blood, obtained on day 0 of AZD1222 vaccination. Receptor source: an adult in good health.

The chain carries TRBV19 and TRBJ2-1; TRBD2 agrees at 9 bases. CDR1 and CDR2 (germline): LNHDA, SQIVND (reference sequence). The V and J ends lost 4 bases and 4 bases, in that order; junction bases with no gene match: 11. The CDR3 is 17 amino acids. This CDR3 reads CASSTTLAGIGYNEQFF. Written as DNA, the CDR3 is TGTGCCAGTAGTACCACGCTAGCGGGGATTGGTTACAATGAGCAGTTCTTC.

This chain joins TRBV5-8 and TRBJ2-1; D tentatively fits TRBD1 or TRBD2 (6 bases each). The V end lost 0 bases, the J end lost 7 bases, and 17 bases lay between the germline ends. The CDR3 covers 16 residues. Looked up from germline, CDR1 is SGHTS and CDR2 is YDEGEE. Here the CDR3 DNA reads TGTGCCAGCAGCTTGGGACAGGTCCGACGGGGGAATGAGCAGTTCTTC. This codes for CASSLGQVRRGNEQFF.

The J gene is TRBJ2-5, the V gene TRBV4-3; 9 bases line up with TRBD2. CDR1 LGHNA and CDR2 YSLEER come from the germline V gene. Unmatched junction bases numbered 16, after V lost 4 bases and J lost 1 base. This CDR3 is built from 19 residues. CDR3 amino acids: CASSLGFPGTSSVQETQYF. CDR3 bases: TGCGCCAGCAGCCTTGGATTTCCCGGGACTAGCTCGGTCCAAGAGACCCAGTACTTC.

The table lists this clone with a few counts. The chain carries TRBV6-5 and TRBJ1-1; 7 bases fit TRBD1. After removal of 6 bases from V and 7 bases from J, the junction contained 11 bases not matched to a gene. CDR1 is MNHEY and CDR2 is SVGAGI in the germline V gene. This CDR3 has 14 amino acids. CDR3 in amino acids: CASRNRGRMIEAFF. CDR3 DNA sequence: TGTGCCAGCAGAAACAGGGGCAGGATGATTGAAGCTTTCTTT.

This chain connects TRBV4-3 to TRBJ2-2; 9 positions match TRBD1. The J segment lost 2 bases and the V segment lost 4 bases, leaving 8 bases of the junction unmatched. This CDR3 comprises 17 residues. The germline V gene encodes CDR1 LGHNA and CDR2 YSLEER. For the CDR3, the DNA is TGCGCCAGCAGCCCTACTCCGGGACAGGGCAACACCGGGGAGCTGTTTTTT. This sequence encodes CASSPTPGQGNTGELFF.

The rearrangement uses TRBV9 and TRBJ2-5; 10 bases align to TRBD2. Germline V lookup: CDR1 SGDLS, CDR2 YYNGEE. The CDR3 extends over 15 amino acids. After removal of 1 base from V and 8 bases from J, the junction contained 8 bases not matched to a gene. CDR3 amino acids: CASSVSSGRAATQYF. The CDR3 DNA follows: TGTGCCAGCAGCGTAAGCAGCGGGAGGGCGGCCACCCAGTACTTC.

The chain links TRBV7-9 to TRBJ2-7; TRBD2 might be the D (5 bases). Looked up from germline, CDR1 is SEHNR and CDR2 is FQNEAQ (reference sequence). The CDR3 extends over 13 amino acids. The V end lost 5 bases, the J end lost 6 bases, and 14 bases lay between the germline ends. The CDR3 nucleotides are TGTGCCAGCAGCCCGCTGGTCGGGGTCGAGCAGTACTTC. Translation: CASSPLVGVEQYF.

V is TRBV2 and J is TRBJ2-1, with D possibly matching TRBD2 (5 bases). CDR3 length equals 16 residues. CDR1 is SNHLY, CDR2 FYNNEI, per germline. The ends were cut back, 6 bases at V and 0 bases at J, with 15 bases in the middle. The CDR3 loop reads CASRGLAFSSYNEQFF. The CDR3 DNA follows: TGTGCCAGCAGGGGTCTAGCCTTCAGCTCCTACAATGAGCAGTTCTTC.

The genes are TRBV5-3 and TRBJ2-4; D might be TRBD2 (6 bases). TRBV5-3 is an ORF for which the function is uncertain. V gave up 3 bases and J gave up 0 bases, with 13 bases separating them. The CDR3 consists of 16 residues. The CDR3 sequence: CARSYPGRIAKNIQYF. CDR3 bases: TGTGCCAGAAGCTACCCCGGGAGAATAGCCAAAAACATTCAGTACTTC.

This clone has more than one count but fewer than ten. The chain uses TRBV11-2 and TRBJ1-5; a weak D match, TRBD1 (6 bases). Germline V gene lookup returns CDR1 SGHAT and CDR2 FQNNGV. The V gene lost 1 base and the J gene lost 1 base, with 11 bases spanning the gap. The CDR3 has 16 amino acids. Here the CDR3 DNA reads TGTGCCAGCAGCTTAGGGGGGACAACCAGCAATCAGCCCCAGCATTTT. Residues: CASSLGGTTSNQPQHF.